This T cell receptor (beta chain) was sequenced during a study of cytomegalovirus exposure and HLA in healthy donors. The CDR3 length is 16 residues. V trimming: 1 base; J trimming: 0 bases; junction bases outside the gene matches: 5. Germline-derived CDR1 and CDR2 are SGHTA and FQGNSA. Study observations and caveats: Donors belonging to an Asian-associated ancestry cluster reportedly showed fewer N-insertions in productive TCRs than the approximately 670-donor mean, according to what a later analysis found.

Researchers ran the PCR with 60 Vbeta and 13 Jbeta primers. Clones were read by immunoSEQ multiplex PCR, and TCRdb kept only the in-frame ones, dropping some. The repertoire holds fewer than 200,000 clones, with about 79% as singletons. To note about this clone: What it binds is unknown.

The origin of this receptor is a female donor in good health and CMV-seronegative. Source material: PBMCs. V is TRBV7-2 and J is TRBJ2-7; TRBD2 agrees at 8 bases. CDR3 protein: CASSLGGRLGSYEQYF. CDR3 in DNA: TGTGCCAGCAGCTTAGGCGGGAGGCTGGGCTCCTACGAGCAGTACTTC.